This TCR beta chain is from a study of cytomegalovirus exposure and HLA in healthy donors. Study results and limitations: The authors listed some 150 TCR beta chains as cytomegalovirus-associated. Most TCR sequences were uncommon, yet certain public TCRs appeared in many donors. Cytomegalovirus status, reportedly, was diagnosed with high specificity and sensitivity by the classifier.

The donors were in the 120-subject validation cohort, distinct from the 666-subject first cohort. Sequenced by immunoSEQ multiplex PCR; TCRdb stores in-frame clones only, minus some. Seen here are some 170,000 clones, less than 90% observed once, and the top ten hold 5.5% to 6%. V lost 2 bases, J lost 7 bases, and 9 bases lay in between. The CDR3 is 14 residues long. CDR1 SNHLY and CDR2 FYNNEI come from the germline V gene. This clone has a handful of counts. What it binds is unknown. The genes are TRBV2 and TRBJ1-6; weak D call: TRBD1 (6 bases). The origin of this receptor is a woman aged 25 to 45 in good health and CMV-seronegative. The sequenced material came from PBMCs. The CDR3 loop is CASSELTGNSPLHF. CDR3 in DNA: TGTGCCAGCAGTGAATTGACAGGCAATTCACCCCTCCACTTT.